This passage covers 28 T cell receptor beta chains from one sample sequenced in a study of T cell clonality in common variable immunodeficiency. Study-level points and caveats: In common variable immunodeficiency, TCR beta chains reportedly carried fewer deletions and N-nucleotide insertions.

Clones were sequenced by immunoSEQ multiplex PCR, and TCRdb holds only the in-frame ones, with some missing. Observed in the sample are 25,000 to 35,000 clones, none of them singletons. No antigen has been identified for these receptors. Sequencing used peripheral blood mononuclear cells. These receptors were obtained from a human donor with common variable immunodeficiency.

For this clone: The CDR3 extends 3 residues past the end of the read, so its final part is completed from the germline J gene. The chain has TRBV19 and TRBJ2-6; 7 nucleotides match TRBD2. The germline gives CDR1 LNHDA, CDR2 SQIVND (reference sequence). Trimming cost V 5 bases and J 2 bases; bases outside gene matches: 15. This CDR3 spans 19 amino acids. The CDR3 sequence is CASSLAPGLTLAGANVLTF. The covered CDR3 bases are TGTGCCAGTAGTCTTGCCCCGGGACTAACCCTTGCTGGGGCCAACGTC.

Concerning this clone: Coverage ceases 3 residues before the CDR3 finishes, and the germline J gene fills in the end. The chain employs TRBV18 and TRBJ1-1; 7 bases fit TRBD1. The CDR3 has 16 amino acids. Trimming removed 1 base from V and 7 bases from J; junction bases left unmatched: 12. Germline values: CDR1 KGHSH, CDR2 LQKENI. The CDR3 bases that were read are TGTGCCAGCTCACCACTGTTGGGCCAAGGGGGCATTGAA. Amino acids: CASSPLLGQGGIE. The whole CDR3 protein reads CASSPLLGQGGIEAFF.

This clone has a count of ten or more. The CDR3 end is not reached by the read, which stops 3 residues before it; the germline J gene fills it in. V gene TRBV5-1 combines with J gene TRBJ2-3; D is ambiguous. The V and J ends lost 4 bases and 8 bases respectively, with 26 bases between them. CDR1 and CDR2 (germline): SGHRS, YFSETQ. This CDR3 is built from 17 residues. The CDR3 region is CASSPQTRLLSQGTQYF. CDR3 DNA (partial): TGCGCCAGCAGCCCGCAGACCAGGCTCCTCTCACAAGGTACG. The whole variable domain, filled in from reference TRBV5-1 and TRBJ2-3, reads KAGVTQTPRYLIKTRGQQVTLSCSPISGHRSVSWYQQTPGQGLQFLFEYFSETQRNKGNFPGRFSGRQFSNSRSEMNVSTLELGDSALYLCASSPQTRLLSQGTQYFGPGTRLTVL.

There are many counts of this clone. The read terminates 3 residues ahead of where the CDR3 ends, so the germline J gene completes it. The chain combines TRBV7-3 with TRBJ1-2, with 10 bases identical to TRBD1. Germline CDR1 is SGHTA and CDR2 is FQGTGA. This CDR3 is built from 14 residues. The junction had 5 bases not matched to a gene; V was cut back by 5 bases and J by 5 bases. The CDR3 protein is CASSPGTGEYGYTF. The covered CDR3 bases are TGTGCCAGCAGCCCCGGGACAGGGGAGTATGGC.

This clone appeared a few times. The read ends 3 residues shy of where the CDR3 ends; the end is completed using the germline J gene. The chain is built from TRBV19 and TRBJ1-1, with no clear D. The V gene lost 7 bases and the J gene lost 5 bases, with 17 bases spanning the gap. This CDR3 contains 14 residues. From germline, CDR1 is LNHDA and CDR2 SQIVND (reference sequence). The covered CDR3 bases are TGTGCCAGTATCGTTTCAGGAGAACGGACTGAA. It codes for CASIVSGERTE. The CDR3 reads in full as CASIVSGERTEAFF.

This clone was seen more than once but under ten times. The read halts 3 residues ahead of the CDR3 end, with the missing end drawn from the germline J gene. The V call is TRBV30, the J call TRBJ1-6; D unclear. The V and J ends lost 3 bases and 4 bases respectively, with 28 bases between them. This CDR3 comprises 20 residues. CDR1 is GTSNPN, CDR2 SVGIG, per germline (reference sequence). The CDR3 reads CAWRASGRGPASIYNSPLHF. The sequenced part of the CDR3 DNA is TGTGCCTGGAGGGCAAGTGGTCGGGGTCCTGCTTCGATTTATAATTCACCC.

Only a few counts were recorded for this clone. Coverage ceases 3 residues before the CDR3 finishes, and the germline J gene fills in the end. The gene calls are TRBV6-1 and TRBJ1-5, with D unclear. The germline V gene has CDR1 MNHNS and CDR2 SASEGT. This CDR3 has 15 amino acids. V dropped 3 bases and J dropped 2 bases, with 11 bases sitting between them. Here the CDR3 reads CASSETPGGNQPQHF. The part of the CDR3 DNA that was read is TGTGCCAGCAGTGAGACCCCCGGGGGCAATCAGCCC.

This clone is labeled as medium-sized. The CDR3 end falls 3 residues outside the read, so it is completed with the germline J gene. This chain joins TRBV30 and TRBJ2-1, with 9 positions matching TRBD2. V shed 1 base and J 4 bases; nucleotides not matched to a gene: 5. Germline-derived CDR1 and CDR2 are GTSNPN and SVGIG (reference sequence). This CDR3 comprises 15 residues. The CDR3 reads CAWSGWSGGYNEQFF. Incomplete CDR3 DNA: TGTGCCTGGAGTGGTTGGAGCGGGGGGTACAATGAG.

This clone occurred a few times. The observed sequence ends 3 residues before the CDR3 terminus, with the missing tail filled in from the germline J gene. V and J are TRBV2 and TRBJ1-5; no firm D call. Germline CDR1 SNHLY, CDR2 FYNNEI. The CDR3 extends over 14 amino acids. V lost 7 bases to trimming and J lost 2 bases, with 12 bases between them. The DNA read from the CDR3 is TGTGCCAGCATTAGTACGGCGGGCAATCAGCCC. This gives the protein CASISTAGNQP. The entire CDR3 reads CASISTAGNQPQHF.

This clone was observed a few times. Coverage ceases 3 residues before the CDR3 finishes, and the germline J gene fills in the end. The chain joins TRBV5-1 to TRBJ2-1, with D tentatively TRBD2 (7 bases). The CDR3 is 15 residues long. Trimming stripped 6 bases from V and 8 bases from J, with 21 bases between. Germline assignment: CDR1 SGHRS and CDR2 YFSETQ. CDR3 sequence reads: CASNLGGTRSDEQFF. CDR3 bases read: TGCGCCAGCAACCTCGGGGGGACACGAAGCGATGAG.

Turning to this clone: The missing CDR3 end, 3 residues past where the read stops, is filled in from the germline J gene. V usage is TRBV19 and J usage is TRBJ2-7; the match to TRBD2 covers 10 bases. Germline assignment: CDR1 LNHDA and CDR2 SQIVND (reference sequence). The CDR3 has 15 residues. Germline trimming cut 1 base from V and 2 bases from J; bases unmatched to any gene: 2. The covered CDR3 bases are TGTGCCAGTAGTATAGCCGGGACTAGCGCCTACGAG. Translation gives CASSIAGTSAYE. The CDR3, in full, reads CASSIAGTSAYEQYF.

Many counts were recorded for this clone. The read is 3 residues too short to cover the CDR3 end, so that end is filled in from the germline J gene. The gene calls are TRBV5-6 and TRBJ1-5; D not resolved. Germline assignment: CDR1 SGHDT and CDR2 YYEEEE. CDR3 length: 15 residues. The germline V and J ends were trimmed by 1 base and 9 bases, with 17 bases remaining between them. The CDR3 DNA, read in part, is TGTGCCAGCAGCTTGAGTGCTACCCCTACCCGGCCC. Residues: CASSLSATPTRP. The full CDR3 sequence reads CASSLSATPTRPQHF.

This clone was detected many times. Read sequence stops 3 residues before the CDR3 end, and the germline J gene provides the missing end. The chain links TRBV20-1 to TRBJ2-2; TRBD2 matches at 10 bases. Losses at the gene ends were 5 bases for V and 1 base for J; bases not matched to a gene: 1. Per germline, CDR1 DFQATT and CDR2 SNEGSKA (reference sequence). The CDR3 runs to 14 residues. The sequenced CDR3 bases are TGCAGTGCTGAGCGGGGGGGGAACACCGGGGAG. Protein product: CSAERGGNTGE. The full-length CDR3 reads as CSAERGGNTGELFF.

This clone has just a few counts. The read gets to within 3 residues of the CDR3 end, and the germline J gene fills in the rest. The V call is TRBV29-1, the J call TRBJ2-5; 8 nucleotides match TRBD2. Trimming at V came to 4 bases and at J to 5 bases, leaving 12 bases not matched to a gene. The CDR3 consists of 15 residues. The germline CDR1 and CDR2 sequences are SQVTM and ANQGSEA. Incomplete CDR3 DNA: TGCAGCGTTGTGGGGCTGAGCGGGGGCGGCGAGACC. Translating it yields CSVVGLSGGGET. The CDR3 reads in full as CSVVGLSGGGETQYF.

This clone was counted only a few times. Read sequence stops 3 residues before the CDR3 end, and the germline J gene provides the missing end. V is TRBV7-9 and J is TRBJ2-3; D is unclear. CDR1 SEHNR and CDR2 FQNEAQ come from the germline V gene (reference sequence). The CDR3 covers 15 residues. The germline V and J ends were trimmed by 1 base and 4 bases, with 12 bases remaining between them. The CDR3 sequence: CASSLEGQTPDTQYF. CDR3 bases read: TGTGCCAGCAGCTTAGAGGGCCAGACCCCAGATACG. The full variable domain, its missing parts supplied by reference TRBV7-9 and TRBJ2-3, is DTGVSQNPRHKITKRGQNVTFRCDPISEHNRLYWYRQTLGQGPEFLTYFQNEAQLEKSRLLSDRFSAERPKGSFSTLEIQRTEQGDSAMYLCASSLEGQTPDTQYFGPGTRLTVL.

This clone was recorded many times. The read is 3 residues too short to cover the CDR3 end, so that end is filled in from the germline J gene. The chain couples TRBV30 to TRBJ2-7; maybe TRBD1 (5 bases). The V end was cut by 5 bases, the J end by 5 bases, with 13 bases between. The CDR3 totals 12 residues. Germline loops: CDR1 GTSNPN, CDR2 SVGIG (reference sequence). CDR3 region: CAWGQVRDEQYF. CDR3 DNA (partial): TGTGCCTGGGGTCAGGTCAGGGACGAG. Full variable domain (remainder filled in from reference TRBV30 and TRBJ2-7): SQTIHQWPATLVQPVGSPLSLECTVEGTSNPNLYWYRQAAGRGLQLLFYSVGIGQISSEVPQNLSASRPQDRQFILSSKKLLLSDSGFYLCAWGQVRDEQYFGPGTRLTVT.

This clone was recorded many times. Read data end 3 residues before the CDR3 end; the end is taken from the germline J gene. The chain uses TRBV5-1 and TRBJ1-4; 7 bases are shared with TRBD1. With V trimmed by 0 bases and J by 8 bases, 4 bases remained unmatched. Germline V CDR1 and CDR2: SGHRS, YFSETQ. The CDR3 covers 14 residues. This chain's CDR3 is CASSLGQGKEKLFF. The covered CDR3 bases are TGCGCCAGCAGCTTGGGACAGGGCAAGGAAAAA.

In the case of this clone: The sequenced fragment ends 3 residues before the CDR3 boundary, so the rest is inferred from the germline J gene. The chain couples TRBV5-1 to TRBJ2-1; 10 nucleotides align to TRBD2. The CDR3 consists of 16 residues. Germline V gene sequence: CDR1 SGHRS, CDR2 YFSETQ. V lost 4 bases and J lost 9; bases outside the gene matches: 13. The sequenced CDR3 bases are TGCGCCAGCAGCCCAGGCAATAGCGGGGGGACGGGTGAG. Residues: CASSPGNSGGTGE. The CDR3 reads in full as CASSPGNSGGTGEQFF.

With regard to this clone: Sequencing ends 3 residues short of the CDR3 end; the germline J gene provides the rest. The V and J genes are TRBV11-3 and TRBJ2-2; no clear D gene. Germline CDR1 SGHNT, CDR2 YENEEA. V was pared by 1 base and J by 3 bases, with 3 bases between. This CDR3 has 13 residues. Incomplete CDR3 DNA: TGTGCCAGCAGCTTAGCTGACACCGGGGAG. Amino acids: CASSLADTGE. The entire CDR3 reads CASSLADTGELFF.

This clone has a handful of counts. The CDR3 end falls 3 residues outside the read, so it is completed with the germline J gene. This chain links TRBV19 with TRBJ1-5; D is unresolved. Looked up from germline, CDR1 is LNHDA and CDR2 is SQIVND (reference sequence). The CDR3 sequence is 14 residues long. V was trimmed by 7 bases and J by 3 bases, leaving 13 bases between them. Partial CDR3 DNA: TGTGCCAGTACCCCTGCGGGGATCAATCAGCCC. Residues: CASTPAGINQP. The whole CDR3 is CASTPAGINQPQHF.

The CDR3 region is CSARYTASYEQYF. CDR3 DNA, as far as it was read: TGCAGTGCTAGATACACAGCCTCCTACGAG. The rearrangement links TRBV20-1 to TRBJ2-7; D is uncertain. Sequencing ends 3 residues short of the CDR3 end; the germline J gene provides the rest. The CDR3 extends over 13 amino acids. CDR1 DFQATT and CDR2 SNEGSKA come from the germline V gene (reference sequence). Trimming took off 2 bases at V and 0 bases at J, with 8 bases between the two ends.

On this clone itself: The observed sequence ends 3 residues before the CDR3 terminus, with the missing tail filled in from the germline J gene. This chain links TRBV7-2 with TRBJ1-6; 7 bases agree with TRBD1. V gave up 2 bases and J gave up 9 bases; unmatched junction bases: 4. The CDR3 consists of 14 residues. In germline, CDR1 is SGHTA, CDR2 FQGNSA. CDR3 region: CASSLRDSPSPLHF. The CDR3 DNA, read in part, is TGTGCCAGCAGCTTACGGGACAGTCCTTCACCC. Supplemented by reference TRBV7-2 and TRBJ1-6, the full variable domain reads GAGVSQSPSNKVTEKGKDVELRCDPISGHTALYWYRQSLGQGLEFLIYFQGNSAPDKSGLPSDRFSAERTGGSVSTLTIQRTQQEDSAVYLCASSLRDSPSPLHFGNGTRLTVT.

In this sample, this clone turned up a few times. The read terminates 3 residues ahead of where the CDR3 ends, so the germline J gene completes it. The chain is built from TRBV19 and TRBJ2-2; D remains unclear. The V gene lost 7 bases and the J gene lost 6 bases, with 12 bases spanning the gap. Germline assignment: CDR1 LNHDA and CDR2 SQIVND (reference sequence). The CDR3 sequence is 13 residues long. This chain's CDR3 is CASTRAGSGELFF. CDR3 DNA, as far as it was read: TGTGCCAGTACACGAGCCGGGTCCGGGGAG.

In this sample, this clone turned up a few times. The CDR3 region is CASSMGTRRVSSYEQYF. Incomplete CDR3 DNA: TGTGCCAGTAGTATGGGGACTAGGCGGGTTAGCTCCTACGAG. This chain uses TRBV19 with TRBJ2-7, with 8 bases matching TRBD2. The read ends 3 residues before the CDR3 terminus; that terminus is restored from the germline J gene. With V trimmed by 3 bases and J by 0 bases, 10 bases remained unmatched. Germline V gene data show CDR1 as LNHDA and CDR2 as SQIVND (reference sequence). The CDR3 runs to 17 residues.

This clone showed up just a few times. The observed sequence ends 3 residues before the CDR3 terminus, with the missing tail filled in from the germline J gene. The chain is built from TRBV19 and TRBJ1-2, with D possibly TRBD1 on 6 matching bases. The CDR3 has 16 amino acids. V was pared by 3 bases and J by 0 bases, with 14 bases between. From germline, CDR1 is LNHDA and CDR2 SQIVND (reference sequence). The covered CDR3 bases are TGTGCCAGTAGTATCGGGACAAAAATCTCTAACTATGGC. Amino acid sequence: CASSIGTKISNYG. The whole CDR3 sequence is CASSIGTKISNYGYTF.

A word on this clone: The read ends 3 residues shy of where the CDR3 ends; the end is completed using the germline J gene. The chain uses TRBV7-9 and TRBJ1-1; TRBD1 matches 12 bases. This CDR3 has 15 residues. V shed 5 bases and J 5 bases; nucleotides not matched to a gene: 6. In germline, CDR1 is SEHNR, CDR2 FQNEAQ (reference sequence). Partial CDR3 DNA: TGTGCCAGCAGCACGGGACAGGGGGCTATAACTGAA. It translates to CASSTGQGAITE. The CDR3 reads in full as CASSTGQGAITEAFF.

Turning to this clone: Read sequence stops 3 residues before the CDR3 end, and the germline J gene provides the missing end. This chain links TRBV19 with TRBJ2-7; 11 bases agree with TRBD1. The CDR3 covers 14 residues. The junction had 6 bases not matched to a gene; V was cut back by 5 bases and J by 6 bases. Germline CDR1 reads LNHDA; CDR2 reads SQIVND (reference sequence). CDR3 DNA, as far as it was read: TGTGCCAGTAGTCGCGTGGACAGGGGGCGCGAG. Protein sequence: CASSRVDRGRE. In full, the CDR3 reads CASSRVDRGREQYF.

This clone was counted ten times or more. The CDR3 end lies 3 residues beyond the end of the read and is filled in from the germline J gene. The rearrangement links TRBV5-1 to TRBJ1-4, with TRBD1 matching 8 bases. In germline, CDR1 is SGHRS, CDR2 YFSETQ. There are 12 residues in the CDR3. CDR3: CASSLDRGGLFF. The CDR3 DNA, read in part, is TGCGCCAGCAGCTTGGACAGGGGGGGA.